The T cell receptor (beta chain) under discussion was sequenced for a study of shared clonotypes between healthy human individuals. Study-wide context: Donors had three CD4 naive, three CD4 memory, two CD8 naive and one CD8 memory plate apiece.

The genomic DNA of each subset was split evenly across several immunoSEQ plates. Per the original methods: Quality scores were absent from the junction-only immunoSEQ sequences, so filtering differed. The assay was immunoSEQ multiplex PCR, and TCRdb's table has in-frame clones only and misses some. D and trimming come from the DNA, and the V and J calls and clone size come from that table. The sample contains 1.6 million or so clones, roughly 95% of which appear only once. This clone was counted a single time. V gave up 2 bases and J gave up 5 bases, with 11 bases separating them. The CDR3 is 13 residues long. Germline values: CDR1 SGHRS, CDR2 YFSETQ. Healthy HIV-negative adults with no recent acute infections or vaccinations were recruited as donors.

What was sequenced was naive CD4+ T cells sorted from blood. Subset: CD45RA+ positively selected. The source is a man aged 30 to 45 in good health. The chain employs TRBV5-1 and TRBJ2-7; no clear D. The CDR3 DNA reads TGCGCCAGCAGCTTCGCGCCCGGTGACGAGCAGTACTTC. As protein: CASSFAPGDEQYF. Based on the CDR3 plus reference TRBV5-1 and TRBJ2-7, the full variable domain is KAGVTQTPRYLIKTRGQQVTLSCSPISGHRSVSWYQQTPGQGLQFLFEYFSETQRNKGNFPGRFSGRQFSNSRSEMNVSTLELGDSALYLCASSFAPGDEQYFGPGTRLTVT.